The 7 T cell receptor beta chains below were found in one sample sequenced in a study of blood T cell repertoires in COVID-19. Method: immunoSEQ multiplex PCR; TCRdb's copy keeps in-frame clones and lacks some. This sample has 200,000 or so clones, with around 84% found just once. Sequenced: peripheral blood. All receptors come from a man aged 25 to 45 with active or convalescent COVID-19.

This chain links TRBV27 with TRBJ2-7, with TRBD2 as a possible D gene (6 bases). The V and J ends lost 1 base and 2 bases respectively, with 12 bases between them. The length of the CDR3 is 15 residues. Germline V lookup: CDR1 MNHEY, CDR2 SMNVEV (reference sequence). The CDR3: CASSLYSGSTYEQYF. CDR3 in DNA: TGTGCCAGCAGTTTATATAGCGGCTCCACCTACGAGCAGTACTTC.

The chain recombines TRBV5-1 with TRBJ1-1; the D gene is possibly TRBD1 (6 bases). CDR3 size: 11 residues. Germline CDR1 SGHRS, CDR2 YFSETQ. V was shortened by 7 bases and J by 7 bases, with 11 bases between the two germline ends. The CDR3 bases are TGCGCCAGCGGCGGGGGCGGTGAAGCTTTCTTT. This codes for CASGGGGEAFF. Using reference TRBV5-1 and TRBJ1-1 for the parts outside the CDR3, the full variable domain is KAGVTQTPRYLIKTRGQQVTLSCSPISGHRSVSWYQQTPGQGLQFLFEYFSETQRNKGNFPGRFSGRQFSNSRSEMNVSTLELGDSALYLCASGGGGEAFFGQGTRLTVV.

V usage is TRBV5-4 and J usage is TRBJ1-4; 10 bases are a match to TRBD1. The V gene end was trimmed by 0 bases and the J gene end by 7 bases; junction bases not matched to a gene: 3. The length of the CDR3 is 15 residues. CDR1 SGHNT and CDR2 YYREEE come from the germline V gene (reference sequence). The DNA for the CDR3 is TGTGCCAGCAGCTTGGGGGACAGGGGAGGTGAAAAACTGTTTTTT. Translating gives CASSLGDRGGEKLFF.

This clone was found once. The chain uses TRBV7-8 and TRBJ2-2, with 14 nucleotides matching TRBD2. Germline CDR1 and CDR2: SGHVS and FQNEAQ. V gave up 3 bases and J gave up 3 bases; unmatched junction bases: 3. The CDR3 covers 17 residues. CDR3 in DNA: TGTGCCAGCAGCTTGACTAGCGGGGGGGCAGACACCGGGGAGCTGTTTTTT. It specifies CASSLTSGGADTGELFF.

The CDR3 is CASSGQRLFF. CDR3 nucleotides: TGTGCCAGCAGCGGGCAAAGACTGTTTTTT. J is TRBJ1-4 and V is TRBV7-9, with no clear D. This CDR3 comprises 10 residues. Looked up from germline, CDR1 is SEHNR and CDR2 is FQNEAQ (reference sequence). V was shortened by 5 bases and J by 13 bases, with 8 bases between the two germline ends.

The V and J genes are TRBV4-1 and TRBJ2-1; tentatively, D is TRBD2 (5 bases). The V gene's germline CDR1 is MGHRA and CDR2 YSYEKL. Trimming removed 0 bases from V and 5 bases from J, with 14 bases in between. The CDR3 totals 16 residues. The CDR3 DNA sequence: TGCGCCAGCAGCCAAGATCCCGGCGGGCGGAACAATGAGCAGTTCTTC. Its protein is CASSQDPGGRNNEQFF.

The CDR3 region has the DNA TGTGCCAGCGAACTGGTTGGGAGCTCCTACGAGCAGTACTTC. It codes for CASELVGSSYEQYF. This chain uses TRBV5-6 with TRBJ2-7; perhaps TRBD2 as D (5 bases). The CDR3 has 14 residues. V was cut by 7 bases and J by 0 bases, with 14 bases left in between. The germline CDR1 and CDR2 sequences are SGHDT and YYEEEE.